This T cell receptor (beta chain) was documented in a study of T cell responses to AZD1222 COVID-19 vaccine. Profiling relied on immunoSEQ multiplex PCR, and the TCRdb table lists in-frame clones only, not all of them. The sample yields 95,000 to 150,000 clones, 80% to 90% seen once. CDR3 length: 15 residues. Unmatched junction bases numbered 5, after V lost 9 bases and J lost 0 bases. Germline loops: CDR1 LNHDA, CDR2 SQIVND (reference sequence). The source was peripheral blood, collected on day 0 of AZD1222 vaccination. The V gene is TRBV19, the J gene TRBJ1-3; 10 positions agree with TRBD1. The clonotype originates from an adult in good health. Written as DNA, the CDR3 is TGTGCCAGCTTCCGGGACAGGGGCTCTGGAAACACCATATATTTT. This translates into CASFRDRGSGNTIYF.